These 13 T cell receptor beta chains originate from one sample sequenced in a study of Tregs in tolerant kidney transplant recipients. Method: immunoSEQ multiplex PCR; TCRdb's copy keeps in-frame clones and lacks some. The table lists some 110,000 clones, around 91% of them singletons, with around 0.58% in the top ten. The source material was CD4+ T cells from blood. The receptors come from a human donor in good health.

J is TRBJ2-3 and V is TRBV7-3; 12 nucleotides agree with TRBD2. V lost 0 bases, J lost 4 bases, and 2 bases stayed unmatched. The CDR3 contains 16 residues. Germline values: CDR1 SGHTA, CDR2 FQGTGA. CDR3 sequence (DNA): TGTGCCAGCAGCTTAACACTAGCGGGGGGAGCAGATACGCAGTATTTT. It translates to CASSLTLAGGADTQYF.

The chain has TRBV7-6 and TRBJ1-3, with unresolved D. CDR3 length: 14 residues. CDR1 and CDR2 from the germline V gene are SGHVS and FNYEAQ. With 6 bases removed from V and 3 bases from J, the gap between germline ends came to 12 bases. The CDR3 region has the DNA TGTGCCAGCAGACGCACGGGTGGTGGAAACACCATATATTTT. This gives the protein CASRRTGGGNTIYF. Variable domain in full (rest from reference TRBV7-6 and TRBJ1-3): GAGVSQSPRYKVTKRGQDVALRCDPISGHVSLYWYRQALGQGPEFLTYFNYEAQQDKSGLPNDRFSAERPEGSISTLTIQRTEQRDSAMYRCASRRTGGGNTIYFGEGSWLTVV.

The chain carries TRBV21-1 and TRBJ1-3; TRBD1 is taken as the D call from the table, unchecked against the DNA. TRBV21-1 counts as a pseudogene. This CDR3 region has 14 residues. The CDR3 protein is CASSNDRVGNTIYF. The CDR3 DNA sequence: TGTGCCAGCAGCAATGACAGGGTTGGAAACACCATATATTTT.

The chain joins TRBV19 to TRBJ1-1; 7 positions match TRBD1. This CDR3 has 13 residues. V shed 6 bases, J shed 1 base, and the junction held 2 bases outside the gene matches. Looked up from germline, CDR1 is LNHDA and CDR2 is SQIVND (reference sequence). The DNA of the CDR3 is TGTGCCAGTAGCCGACAGGGGAACACTGAAGCTTTCTTT. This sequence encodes CASSRQGNTEAFF.

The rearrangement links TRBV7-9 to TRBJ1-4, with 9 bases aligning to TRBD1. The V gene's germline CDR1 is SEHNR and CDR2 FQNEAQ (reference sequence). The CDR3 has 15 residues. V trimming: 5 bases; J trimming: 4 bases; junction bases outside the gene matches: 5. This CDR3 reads CASSPGQGVNEKLFF. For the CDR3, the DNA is TGTGCCAGCAGCCCGGGACAGGGTGTTAATGAAAAACTGTTTTTT. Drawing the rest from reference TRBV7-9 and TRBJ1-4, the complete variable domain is DTGVSQNPRHKITKRGQNVTFRCDPISEHNRLYWYRQTLGQGPEFLTYFQNEAQLEKSRLLSDRFSAERPKGSFSTLEIQRTEQGDSAMYLCASSPGQGVNEKLFFGSGTQLSVL.

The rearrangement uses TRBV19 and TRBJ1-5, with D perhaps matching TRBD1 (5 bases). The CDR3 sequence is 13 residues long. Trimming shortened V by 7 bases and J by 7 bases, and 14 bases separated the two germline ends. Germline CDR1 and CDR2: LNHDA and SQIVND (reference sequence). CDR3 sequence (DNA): TGTGCCAGTAACGAGGTGGGGACCCAGCCCCAGCATTTT. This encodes CASNEVGTQPQHF.

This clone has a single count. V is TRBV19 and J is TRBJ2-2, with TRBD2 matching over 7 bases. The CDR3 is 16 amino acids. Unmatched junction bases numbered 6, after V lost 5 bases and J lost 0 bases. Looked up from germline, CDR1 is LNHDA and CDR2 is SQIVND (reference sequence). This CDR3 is CASSGKAGTNTGELFF. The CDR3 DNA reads TGTGCCAGTAGTGGGAAAGCGGGGACGAACACCGGGGAGCTGTTTTTT.

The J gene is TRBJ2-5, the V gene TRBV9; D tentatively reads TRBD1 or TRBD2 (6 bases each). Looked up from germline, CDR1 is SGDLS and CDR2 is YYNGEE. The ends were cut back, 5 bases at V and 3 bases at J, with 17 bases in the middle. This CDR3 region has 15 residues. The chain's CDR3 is CASSPWKGGKETQYF. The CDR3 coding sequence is TGTGCCAGCAGTCCCTGGAAGGGGGGCAAAGAGACCCAGTACTTC. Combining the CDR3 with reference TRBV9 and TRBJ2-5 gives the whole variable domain DSGVTQTPKHLITATGQRVTLRCSPRSGDLSVYWYQQSLDQGLQFLIQYYNGEERAKGNILERFSAQQFPDLHSELNLSSLELGDSALYFCASSPWKGGKETQYFGPGTRLLVL.

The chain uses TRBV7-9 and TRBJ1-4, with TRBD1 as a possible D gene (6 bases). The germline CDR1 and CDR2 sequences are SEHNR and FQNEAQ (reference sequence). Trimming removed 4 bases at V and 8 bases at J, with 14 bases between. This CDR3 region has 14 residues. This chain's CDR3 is CASSYRAEKEKLFF. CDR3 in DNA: TGTGCCAGCAGCTACAGGGCGGAAAAAGAAAAACTGTTTTTT.

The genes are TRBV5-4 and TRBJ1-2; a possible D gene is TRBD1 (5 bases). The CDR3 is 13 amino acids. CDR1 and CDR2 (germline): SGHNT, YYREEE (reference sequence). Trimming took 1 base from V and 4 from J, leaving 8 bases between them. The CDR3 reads CASSLWGSYGYTF. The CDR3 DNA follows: TGTGCCAGCAGCTTGTGGGGGTCCTATGGCTACACCTTC.

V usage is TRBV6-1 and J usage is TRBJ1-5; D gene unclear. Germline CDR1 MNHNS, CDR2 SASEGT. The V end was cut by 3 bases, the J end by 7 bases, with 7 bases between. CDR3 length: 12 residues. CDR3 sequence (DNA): TGTGCCAGCAGTGAGACTCCCCAGCCCCAGCATTTT. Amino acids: CASSETPQPQHF.

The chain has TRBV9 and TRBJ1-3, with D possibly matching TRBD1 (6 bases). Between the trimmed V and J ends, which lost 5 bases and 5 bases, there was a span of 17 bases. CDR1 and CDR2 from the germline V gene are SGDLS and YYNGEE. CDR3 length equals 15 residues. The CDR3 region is CASSASTGNRNTIYF. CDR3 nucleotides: TGTGCCAGCAGTGCTAGTACAGGGAATCGAAACACCATATATTTT.

CDR3 sequence (DNA): TGTGCCAGCAGCGTGTTCTCGGGGAACTATGGCTACACCTTC. Translated, it gives CASSVFSGNYGYTF. This rearrangement joins TRBV5-4 to TRBJ1-2; D gene ambiguous. The CDR3 has 14 residues. Trimming took 4 bases from V and 2 from J, leaving 12 bases between them. Germline CDR1 SGHNT, CDR2 YYREEE (reference sequence).